These T cell receptor beta chains were read from a single sample in a study of cytomegalovirus exposure and HLA in healthy donors. Sequencing was performed with immunoSEQ multiplex PCR; in TCRdb, only in-frame clones are kept and a portion is missing. The sample holds roughly 150,000 clones, about 89% seen once. Sequenced material: PBMCs. The receptors come from a young man in good health and CMV-seronegative. The CDR3 runs from the conserved cysteine through the conserved F or W. Fields, in order: CDR3 length, D gene, V gene, J gene, clone size, CDR3 DNA, CDR3 protein. The D gene is left open where the match is weak. Size tells how often a clone was seen (once, few, many) or the class of an expanded clone, and some rows leave it out.

17	TRBD1	TRBV27	TRBJ1-5	-	TGTGCCAGCAGTACTCTCACCGGGACAGGGGGTAACCAGCCCCAGCATTTT	CASSTLTGTGGNQPQHF
16	-	TRBV4-3	TRBJ2-1	-	TGCGCCAGCAGCGACTCCCTTAGCGGCTCCTACAATGAGCAGTTCTTC	CASSDSLSGSYNEQFF
16	TRBD2	TRBV7-6	TRBJ2-4	-	TGTGCCAGCAGCTTAGCGCGGGCGGGAGAGGCAAACATTCAGTACTTC	CASSLARAGEANIQYF
14	-	TRBV29-1	TRBJ2-1	-	TGCAGCGTTGTAGCCCATTCTAGTGCCAATGAGCAGTTCTTC	CSVVAHSSANEQFF
10	-	TRBV29-1	TRBJ2-3	-	TGCAGCGTTGTGTGGCATACGCAGTATTTT	CSVVWHTQYF
14	-	TRBV6-5	TRBJ1-1	few	TGTGCCAGCAGTTACGGAGACAGGTACACTGAAGCTTTCTTT	CASSYGDRYTEAFF
11	TRBD2	TRBV30	TRBJ2-3	-	TGTGCCTGGAATGGACTAGGGGCGCAGTATTTT	CAWNGLGAQYF
15	TRBD2	TRBV5-4	TRBJ2-1	-	TGTGCCAGCAGCTTAAGACTAGCGGGATTTGAGGAGCAGTTCTTC	CASSLRLAGFEEQFF
17	-	TRBV28	TRBJ2-1	-	TGTGCCAGCAGTTATACCAGCGGACTAAGCTCCTACAATGAGCAGTTCTTC	CASSYTSGLSSYNEQFF
13	-	TRBV19	TRBJ1-2	-	TGTGCCAGTAGTGCCGGGGGGCCCTATGGCTACACCTTC	CASSAGGPYGYTF
13	-	TRBV9	TRBJ1-2	-	TGTGCCAGCAGCGTAGTACCGCGCTATGGCTACACCTTC	CASSVVPRYGYTF
14	-	TRBV2	TRBJ2-1	-	TGTGCCAGCGGAGGGGTTAGCTCCTACAATGAGCAGTTCTTC	CASGGVSSYNEQFF
16	TRBD1	TRBV6-6	TRBJ1-4	-	TGTGCCAGCAGTCCTGACCGGACAGGGGGCAGTGAAAAACTGTTTTTT	CASSPDRTGGSEKLFF
17	TRBD2	TRBV4-3	TRBJ2-3	-	TGCGCCAGCAGCCAAGATTGGAGCGGGAGGGATCTAGATACGCAGTATTTT	CASSQDWSGRDLDTQYF
15	TRBD1	TRBV19	TRBJ2-2	-	TGTGCCAGTAGCGCGGACAGGGGGTGGACCGGGGAGCTGTTTTTT	CASSADRGWTGELFF
14	-	TRBV11-2	TRBJ1-2	-	TGTGCCAGCAGCCGCCTAGCGGGGGACGATGGCTACACCTTC	CASSRLAGDDGYTF
16	TRBD1	TRBV27	TRBJ2-1	-	TGTGCCAGCAATTCTCCGGGACAGAGCTCCTACAATGAGCAGTTCTTC	CASNSPGQSSYNEQFF
16	-	TRBV13	TRBJ1-2	once	TGTGCCAGCAGCTTACGGCTGGCAGGGCCTAACTATGGCTACACCTTC	CASSLRLAGPNYGYTF
18	TRBD2	TRBV4-3	TRBJ2-3	-	TGCGCCAGCAGCCAAGAACTTCAACGGGAGGCTGGGACAGATACGCAGTATTTT	CASSQELQREAGTDTQYF
15	-	TRBV5-1	TRBJ2-2	-	TGCGCCAGCAGCTTGGTGCAGACGAACACCGGGGAGCTGTTTTTT	CASSLVQTNTGELFF
15	-	TRBV4-1	TRBJ2-1	-	TGCGCCAGCAGCCAAGAGGAGACTAGCTACAATGAGCAGTTCTTC	CASSQEETSYNEQFF
12	-	TRBV4-1	TRBJ1-2	-	TGCGCCAGCAGCCAAGGAGCCTATGGCTACACCTTC	CASSQGAYGYTF
18	-	TRBV9	TRBJ2-5	-	TGTGCCAGCAGCGTAGCTACGGGAGGACAGGGAGGCCAAGAGACCCAGTACTTC	CASSVATGGQGGQETQYF
13	TRBD1	TRBV7-3	TRBJ1-4	-	TGTGCCAGCAGCTTAGGACAGGGGGAAAAACTGTTTTTT	CASSLGQGEKLFF
11	-	TRBV5-4	TRBJ2-1	once	TGTGCCAGCAGCTTGGAAGGGGTACCTCTCTTC	CASSLEGVPLF
15	TRBD2	TRBV5-1	TRBJ2-3	-	TGCGCCAGCAGCTTTAGCGGGAGGAACACAGATACGCAGTATTTT	CASSFSGRNTDTQYF
15	-	TRBV5-4	TRBJ1-4	-	TGTGCCAGCAGCCCATGGGGGGTGATGGATGAAAAACTGTTTTTT	CASSPWGVMDEKLFF
18	-	TRBV21-1	TRBJ1-5	-	TGTGCCAGCAGCAAACCGGGACAGGGGGCGCGGAGCAATCAGCCCCAGCATTTT	CASSKPGQGARSNQPQHF
21	TRBD2	TRBV10-3	TRBJ2-1	-	TGTGCCATCAGTGAGCCCGGACTAGCGGGGGGGCAGCATGGCTCTTTTGATGAGCAGTTCTTC	CAISEPGLAGGQHGSFDEQFF